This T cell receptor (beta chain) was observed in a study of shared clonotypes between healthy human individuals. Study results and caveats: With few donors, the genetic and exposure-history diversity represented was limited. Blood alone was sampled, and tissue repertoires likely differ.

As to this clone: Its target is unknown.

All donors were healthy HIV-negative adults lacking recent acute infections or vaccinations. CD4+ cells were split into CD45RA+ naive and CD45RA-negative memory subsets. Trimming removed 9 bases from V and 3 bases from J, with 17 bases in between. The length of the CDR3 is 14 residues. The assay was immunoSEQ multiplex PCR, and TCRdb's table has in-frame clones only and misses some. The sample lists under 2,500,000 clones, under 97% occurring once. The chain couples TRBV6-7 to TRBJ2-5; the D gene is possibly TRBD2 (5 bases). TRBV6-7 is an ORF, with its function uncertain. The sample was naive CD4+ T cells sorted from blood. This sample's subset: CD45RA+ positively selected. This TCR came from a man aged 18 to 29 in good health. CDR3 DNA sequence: TGTGCCAGAAGGCGAGGGCGCACGAAAGAGACCCAGTACTTC. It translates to CARRRGRTKETQYF.